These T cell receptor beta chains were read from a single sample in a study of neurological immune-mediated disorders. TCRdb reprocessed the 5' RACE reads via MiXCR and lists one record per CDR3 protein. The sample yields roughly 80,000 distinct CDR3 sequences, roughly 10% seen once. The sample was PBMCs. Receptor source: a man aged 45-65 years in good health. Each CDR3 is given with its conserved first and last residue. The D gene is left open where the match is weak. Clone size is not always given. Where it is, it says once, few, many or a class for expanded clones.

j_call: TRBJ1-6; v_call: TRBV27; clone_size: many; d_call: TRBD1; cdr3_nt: TGTGCCAGCAGTCCGGACAGGTTCTCTTACCCTTCACCCCTCCACTTT; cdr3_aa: CASSPDRFSYPSPLHF
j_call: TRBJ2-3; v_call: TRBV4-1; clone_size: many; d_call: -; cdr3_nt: TGCGCCAGCAGCCAAGGAGCATTAGATACGCAGTATTTT; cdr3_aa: CASSQGALDTQYF
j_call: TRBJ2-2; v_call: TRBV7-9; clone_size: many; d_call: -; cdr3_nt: TGTGCCAGCAGCTTGGGGGTCAATTCCGGGGAGCTGTTTTTT; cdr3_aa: CASSLGVNSGELFF
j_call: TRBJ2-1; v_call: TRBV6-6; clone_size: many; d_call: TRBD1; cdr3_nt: TGTGCCAGCAGGGACAGGGGGCTGGGGCGGGATGTCGTTGAGCAGTTCTTC; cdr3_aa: CASRDRGLGRDVVEQFF
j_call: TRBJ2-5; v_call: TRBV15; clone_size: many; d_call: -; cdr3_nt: TGTGCCACCAGCCCTACCCCGGGGGCGGGAGAGACCCAGTACTTC; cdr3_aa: CATSPTPGAGETQYF
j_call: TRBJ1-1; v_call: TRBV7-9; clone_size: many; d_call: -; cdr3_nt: TGTGCCAGCAGCTTAGTTCAGTCGGGTTACACTGAAGCTTTCTTT; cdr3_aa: CASSLVQSGYTEAFF
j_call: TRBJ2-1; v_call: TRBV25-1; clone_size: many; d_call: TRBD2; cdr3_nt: TGTGCCAGCAGTGAATCGGGCGGGAGTTCTCTTTACAATGAGCAGTTCTTC; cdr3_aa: CASSESGGSSLYNEQFF
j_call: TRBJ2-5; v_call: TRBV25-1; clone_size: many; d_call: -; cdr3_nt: TGTGCCAGCAGTCGGGCCCCGGGGGAAGAGACCCAGTACTTC; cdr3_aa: CASSRAPGEETQYF
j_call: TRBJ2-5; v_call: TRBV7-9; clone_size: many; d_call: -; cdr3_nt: TGTGCCAGCAGCCCCCGGTGGGAGACCCAGTACTTC; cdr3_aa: CASSPRWETQYF
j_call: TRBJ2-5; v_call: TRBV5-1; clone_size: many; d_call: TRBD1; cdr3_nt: TGCGCCAGCAGCCCTGGGACAGGGGGACCGGAGACCCAGTACTTC; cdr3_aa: CASSPGTGGPETQYF
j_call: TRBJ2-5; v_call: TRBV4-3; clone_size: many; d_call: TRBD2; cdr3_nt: TGCGCCAGCAGCCAATGGACTAGCGAGGAGACCCAGTACTTC; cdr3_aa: CASSQWTSEETQYF
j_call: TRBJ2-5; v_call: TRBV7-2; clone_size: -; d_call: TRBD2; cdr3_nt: TGTGCCAGCAGAGCGGGACTAGGGCGACAAGAGACCCAGTACTTC; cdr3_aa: CASRAGLGRQETQYF
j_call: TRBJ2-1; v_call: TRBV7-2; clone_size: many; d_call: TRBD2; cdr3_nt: TGTGCCAGCAGCTTAACGTCGGAGACTAGCTTCTCCTCAGGGAATGAGCAGTTCTTC; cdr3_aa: CASSLTSETSFSSGNEQFF
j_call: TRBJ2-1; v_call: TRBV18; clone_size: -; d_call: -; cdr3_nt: TGTGCCAGCTCACCAAGAGATGAGCAGTTCTTC; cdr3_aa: CASSPRDEQFF
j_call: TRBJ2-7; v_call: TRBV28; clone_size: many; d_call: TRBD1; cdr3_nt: TGTGCCAGCAGTTTGGGGACAGGTTACCCTCCTTGGCAGTACTTC; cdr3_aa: CASSLGTGYPPWQYF
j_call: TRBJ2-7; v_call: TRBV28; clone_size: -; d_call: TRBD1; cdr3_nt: TGTGCCAGGGAAACCTACGGGACAGGGCCCTACGAGCAGTACTTC; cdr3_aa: CARETYGTGPYEQYF
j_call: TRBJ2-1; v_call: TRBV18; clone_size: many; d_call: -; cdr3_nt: TGTGCCAGCTCACCTCCGGGGTACAATGAGCAGTTCTTC; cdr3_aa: CASSPPGYNEQFF
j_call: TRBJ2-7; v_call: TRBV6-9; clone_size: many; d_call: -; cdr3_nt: TGTGCCAGCAGTTACCCCGTCGCGCGCGTCGAGCAGTACTTC; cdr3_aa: CASSYPVARVEQYF
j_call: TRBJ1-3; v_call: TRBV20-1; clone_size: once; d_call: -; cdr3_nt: TGCAGTGCTGCAACCTTTGGGGGAACCTCCTTTGGAAACACCATATATTTT; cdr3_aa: CSAATFGGTSFGNTIYF